This record concerns one T cell receptor (beta chain) sequence. Its specificity is unknown. Since a much larger clone is just one base distant, this may be a read error. Each CDR3 protein is one row after TCRdb ran MiXCR on the PCR reads. The top ten hold 0.7% to 0.9% of the sample, which has about 320,000 distinct CDR3 sequences, about 21% seen once. The CDR3 sequence is 15 residues long. Germline assignment: CDR1 KGHDR and CDR2 SFDVKD. The data were taken from a study of molecular identifiers for immune sequencing clone quantification. Study at large: In replicates, RNA taken from roughly 20,000 or 100,000 naive CD8 cells was divided five ways, and four portions underwent sequencing.

General study points: Clones exceeding 20 RNA copies carried over 98% of effector molecules but under 1% of naive-cell molecules.

The receptor was derived from a human donor in good health. Some libraries in this study had Jurkat cell RNA spiked in. The V gene is TRBV24-1, the J gene TRBJ1-2, with D tentatively TRBD1 (6 bases). Sequences were obtained from naive CD8+ T cells from blood, with Jurkat cell RNA spiked in. Subset in this sample: FACS-sorted CD8+CD4-CCR7+CD45RA+ naive T cells. DNA for the CDR3: TGTGCCGCCAGTGCGGGAGAGGGACAAGCCTATGGCTACACCTTC. Amino acids: CAASAGEGQAYGYTF.